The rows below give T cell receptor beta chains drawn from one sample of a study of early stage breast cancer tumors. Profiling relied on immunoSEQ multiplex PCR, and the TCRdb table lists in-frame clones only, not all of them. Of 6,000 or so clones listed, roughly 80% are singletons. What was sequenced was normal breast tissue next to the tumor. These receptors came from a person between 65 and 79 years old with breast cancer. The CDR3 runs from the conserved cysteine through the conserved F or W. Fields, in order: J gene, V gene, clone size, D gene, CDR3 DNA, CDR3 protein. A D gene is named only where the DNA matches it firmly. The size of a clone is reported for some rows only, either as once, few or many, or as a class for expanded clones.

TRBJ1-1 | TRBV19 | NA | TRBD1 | TGTGCCAGTAGTATATACCCCCAAGGGAGGCAGGGGGCGTCTGAAGCTTTCTTT | CASSIYPQGRQGASEAFF
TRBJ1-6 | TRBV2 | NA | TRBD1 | TGTGCCAGCAGCGAACAGGGGGCGGGTTCACCCCTCCACTTT | CASSEQGAGSPLHF
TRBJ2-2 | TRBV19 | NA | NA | TGTGCCAGTAGTATACAGGTCGCCGGGGAGCTGTTTTTT | CASSIQVAGELFF
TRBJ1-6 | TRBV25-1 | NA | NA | TGTGCCAGCAGTGAATATGACAGAAATTCACCCCTCCACTTT | CASSEYDRNSPLHF
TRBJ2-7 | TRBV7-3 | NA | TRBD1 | TGTGCCAGCAGCTTCACAGGGGGCGAGTACGAGCAGTACTTC | CASSFTGGEYEQYF
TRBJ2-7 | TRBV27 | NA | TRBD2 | TGTGCCAGCAGTTTGCCGGGACTAGGGGTCTACGAGCAGTACTTC | CASSLPGLGVYEQYF
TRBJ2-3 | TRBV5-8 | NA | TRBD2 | TGTGCCAGCAGCGAGGGTACTAGCGGGGGGACGGCAGATACGCAGTATTTT | CASSEGTSGGTADTQYF
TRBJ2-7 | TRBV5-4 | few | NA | TGTGCCAGCAGCCGGGGCGGGGCCTCCTACGAGCAGTACTTC | CASSRGGASYEQYF
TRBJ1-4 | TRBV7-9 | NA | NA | TGTGCCAGCAGCGACTGGGATGAAAAACTGTTTTTT | CASSDWDEKLFF
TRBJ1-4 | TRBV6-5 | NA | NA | TGTGCCAGCAGTGGCACCAATAAACGCGAAAAACTGTTTTTT | CASSGTNKREKLFF
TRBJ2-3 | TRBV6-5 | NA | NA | TGTGCCAGCAGCTTACAGGGCCCTAGCACAGATACGCAGTATTTT | CASSLQGPSTDTQYF
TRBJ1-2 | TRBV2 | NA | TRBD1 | TGTGCCAGCAGTGATTTGAGACAGGGGGGCTACACCTTC | CASSDLRQGGYTF
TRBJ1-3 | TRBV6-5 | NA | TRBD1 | TGTGCCAGCAGGCGGGACAGGGACTCTGGAAACACCATATATTTT | CASRRDRDSGNTIYF
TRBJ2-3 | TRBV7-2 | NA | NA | TGTGCCAGCAGTTATAGCCACTCCACGCAGTATTTT | CASSYSHSTQYF
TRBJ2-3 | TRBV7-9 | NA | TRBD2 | TGTGCCAGCAGCCCGGGACTACTTACCACAGATACGCAGTATTTT | CASSPGLLTTDTQYF
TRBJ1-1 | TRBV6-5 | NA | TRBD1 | TGTGCCAGCAGTTCCCTCAGGACAGGGAACACTGAAGCTTTCTTT | CASSSLRTGNTEAFF
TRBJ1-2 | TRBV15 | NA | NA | TGTGCCACCAGCAGATCTGCAGGGAGGGGTGGCTACACCTTC | CATSRSAGRGGYTF
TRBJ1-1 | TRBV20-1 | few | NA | TGCAGCACTGGAGGTTTCACTGAAGCTTTCTTT | CSTGGFTEAFF
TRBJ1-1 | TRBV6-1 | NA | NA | TGTGCCAGCAACACACAGGGTATTGCGAAAGCTTTCTTT | CASNTQGIAKAFF
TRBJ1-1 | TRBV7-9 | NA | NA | TGTGCCAGCAGCTTAAGGGGAGGCCCTGAAGCTTTCTTT | CASSLRGGPEAFF
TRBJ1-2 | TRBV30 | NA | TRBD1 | TGTGCCTGGAGTACAAGCGGACAGGGCCCCTATGGCTACACCTTC | CAWSTSGQGPYGYTF
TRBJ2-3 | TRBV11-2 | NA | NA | TGTGCCAGCAGCTTAACGAGTCGCCCAGATACGCAGTATTTT | CASSLTSRPDTQYF
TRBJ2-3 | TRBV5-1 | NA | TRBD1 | TGCGCCAGCAGCTCAGGGGGCTTGGGAGATACGCAGTATTTT | CASSSGGLGDTQYF
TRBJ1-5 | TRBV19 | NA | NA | TGTGCCAGTAGTTCGACGGGATGGGGCAATCAGCCCCAGCATTTT | CASSSTGWGNQPQHF
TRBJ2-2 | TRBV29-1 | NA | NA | TGCAGCGTTGGGGAGAGAGACACCGGGGAGCTGTTTTTT | CSVGERDTGELFF
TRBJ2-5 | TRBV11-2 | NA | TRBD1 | TGTGCCAGCAGACTACAGGGGGCTCGGACCCAGTACTTC | CASRLQGARTQYF
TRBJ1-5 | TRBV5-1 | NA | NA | TGCGCCAGCAGCTTGGAGGGGGGGCCCAATCAGCCCCAGCATTTT | CASSLEGGPNQPQHF
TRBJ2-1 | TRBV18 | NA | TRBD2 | TGTGCCAGCTCACCAAACAGCGGGACCTACAATGAGCAGTTCTTC | CASSPNSGTYNEQFF
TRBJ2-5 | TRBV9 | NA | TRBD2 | TGTGCCAGCAGCATTAGCGGGAGGGCCAAAACAGAGACCCAGTACTTC | CASSISGRAKTETQYF
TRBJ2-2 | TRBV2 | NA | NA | TGTGCCAGCAATACAGGGTGGGGCACCGGGGAGCTGTTTTTT | CASNTGWGTGELFF
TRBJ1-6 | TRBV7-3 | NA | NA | TGTGCCAGCAGTTGGCAGCCGGGAAGTAATTCACCCCTCCACTTT | CASSWQPGSNSPLHF
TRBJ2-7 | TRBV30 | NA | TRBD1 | TGTGCCCGGGGGACAGGGGGCGTCGACGAGCAGTACTTC | CARGTGGVDEQYF
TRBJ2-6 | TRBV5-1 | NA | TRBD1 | TGCGCCAGCAGCTCAGGGGGCGCCCCTGGGGCCAACGTCCTGACTTTC | CASSSGGAPGANVLTF
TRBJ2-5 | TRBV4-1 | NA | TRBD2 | TGCGCCAGCAGCCAAGATCCAATCGCGGGAGTGGGGACCCAGTACTTC | CASSQDPIAGVGTQYF
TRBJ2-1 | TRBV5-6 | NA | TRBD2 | TGTGCCAGCAGCTTACCGGGACTAGCGGTCCAGGATAATGAGCAGTTCTTC | CASSLPGLAVQDNEQFF
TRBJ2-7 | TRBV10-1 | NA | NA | TGCGCCAGCAGTGAGTCTGGCGGAGACGAGCAGTACTTC | CASSESGGDEQYF
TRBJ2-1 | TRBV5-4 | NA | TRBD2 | TGTGCCAGCAGTCGCGGGGGGGTCTCCTACAATGAGCAGTTCTTC | CASSRGGVSYNEQFF
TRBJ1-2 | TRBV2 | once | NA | TGTGCCAGCAGTGAAGCCTCCTGGGGAGGGGGAAACTATGGCTACACCTTC | CASSEASWGGGNYGYTF
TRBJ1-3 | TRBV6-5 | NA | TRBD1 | TGTGCCAGCAGTAACAGGGGCTCTGGAAACACCATATATTTT | CASSNRGSGNTIYF
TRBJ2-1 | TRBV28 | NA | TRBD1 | TGTGCCAGCAGCTTTACAGGGGGCTCGTACAATGAGCAGTTCTTC | CASSFTGGSYNEQFF
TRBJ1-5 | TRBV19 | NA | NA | TGTGCCAGTAGTATAGGGCAAGGGGGAGGCAATCAGCCCCAGCATTTT | CASSIGQGGGNQPQHF
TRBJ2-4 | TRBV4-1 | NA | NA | TGCGCCAGCAGCCAAGCCGTACGCAAGGAGGATCGTGGGGACATTCAGTACTTC | CASSQAVRKEDRGDIQYF
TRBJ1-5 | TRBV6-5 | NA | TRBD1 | TGTGCCAGCAGTCAGACAGGGTCCAATCAGCCCCAGCATTTT | CASSQTGSNQPQHF
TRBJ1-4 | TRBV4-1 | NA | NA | TGCGCCAGCAGCCAAGATTCCCGAGCAGGATCTAATGAAAAACTGTTTTTT | CASSQDSRAGSNEKLFF
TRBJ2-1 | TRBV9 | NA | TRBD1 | TGTGCCAGCAGCGTAGCTAGGGCAGGGGGCAGCCCCTACAATGAGCAGTTCTTC | CASSVARAGGSPYNEQFF
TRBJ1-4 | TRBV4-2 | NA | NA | TGTGCCAGCAGCCATAACCGGGACAAGGATTTTTCAACTAATGAAAAACTGTTTTTT | CASSHNRDKDFSTNEKLFF
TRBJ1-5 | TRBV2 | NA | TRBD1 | TGTGCCAGCACCCGGGACAGGGAGGAGCCCCAGCATTTT | CASTRDREEPQHF
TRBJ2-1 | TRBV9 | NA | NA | TGTGCCAGCAGCGTAGGGGGACTCTCGGCCAATGAGCAGTTCTTC | CASSVGGLSANEQFF
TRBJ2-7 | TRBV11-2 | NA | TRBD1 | TGTGCCAGCAGCTTAAACGGACAGGCGTCCCACGAGCAGTACTTC | CASSLNGQASHEQYF